Listed below are T cell receptor beta chains from one sample, sequenced in a study of blood T cells in healthy people across ages. TCRdb ran MiXCR on the 5' RACE reads and lists one entry per CDR3 protein. Among 1.5 million to 2 million distinct CDR3 sequences, around 48% were seen once, and the ten largest hold approximately 2.1%. Material for sequencing was blood. Source of these receptors: a woman in her thirties or forties in good health. CDR3s include the opening cysteine and the closing phenylalanine or tryptophan. D genes are given only for firm matches. Clone size is not always given. Where it is, it says once, few, many or a class for expanded clones.

len	d_gene	v_gene	j_gene	abundance	CDR3nt	CDR3aa
13	TRBD1	TRBV6-2/TRBV6-3	TRBJ2-7	NA	TGTGCCAGCAGTTCCTGGACAGGAGGCGAGCAGTACTTC	CASSSWTGGEQYF
16	NA	TRBV4-1	TRBJ1-5	NA	TGCGCCAGCAGCCAGGGAAAGGGAGGAGGGTATCAGCCCCAGCATTTT	CASSQGKGGGYQPQHF
15	NA	TRBV9	TRBJ2-7	few	TGTGCCAGCAGCGTAGGATCTGGGAACTCCTACGAGCAGTACTTC	CASSVGSGNSYEQYF
21	TRBD1	TRBV10-3	TRBJ1-2	NA	TGTGCCATCAGTGAGTCGTTGGGGACAGGGGCTCGAGGGCCTCTCTCGTATGGCTACACCTTC	CAISESLGTGARGPLSYGYTF
14	NA	TRBV7-9	TRBJ1-2	NA	TGTGCCAGCAGGAAAGGAGAGGGGAACTATGGCTACACCTTC	CASRKGEGNYGYTF
18	TRBD1	TRBV5-1	TRBJ2-5	few	TGCGCCAGCAGCTTATCCGGGACAGGGAGGGCCATCCAAGAGACCCAGTACTTC	CASSLSGTGRAIQETQYF
15	NA	TRBV7-2	TRBJ1-4	NA	TGTGCCAGCAGGCCACGCCAAGACGCCAATGAAAAACTGTTTTTT	CASRPRQDANEKLFF
17	TRBD1	TRBV28	TRBJ2-5	NA	TGTGCCAGCAGTTTAGAGGTTGCAGGGGGGGACAGGGGGACCCAGTACTTC	CASSLEVAGGDRGTQYF
16	NA	TRBV9	TRBJ1-2	NA	TGTGCCAGCAGCGCCGTCCCCTTCCGGGGCCCCAATGGCTACACCTTC	CASSAVPFRGPNGYTF
14	NA	TRBV12-3/TRBV12-4	TRBJ2-2	NA	TGTGCCAGCGGTCTGGGGCTGGGGACCGGGGAGCTGTTTTTT	CASGLGLGTGELFF
18	TRBD2	TRBV20-1	TRBJ2-1	NA	TGCAGTGCTCGAATTACCGGGACTAGCGGGGGGGCTTACAATGAGCAGTTCTTC	CSARITGTSGGAYNEQFF
15	TRBD2	TRBV15	TRBJ2-5	NA	TGTGCCACCAGCAGAGTTAGCGGGGGGATGGAGACCCAGTACTTC	CATSRVSGGMETQYF
16	NA	TRBV7-2	TRBJ2-1	NA	TGTGCCAGCAGCTTAGCGGGGGGTTGCCCGGCGGATGAGCAGTTCTTC	CASSLAGGCPADEQFF
14	TRBD2	TRBV6-5	TRBJ2-3	NA	TGTGCCAGCAGAAGGACTAGCGGGGGGGATACGCAGTATTTT	CASRRTSGGDTQYF
12	NA	TRBV20-1	TRBJ2-7	NA	TGCAGTGCTAGTGGAGTTTCCTACGAGCAGTACTTC	CSASGVSYEQYF
21	NA	TRBV11-1	TRBJ2-6	NA	TGTGCCAGCAGCTTAGTATCCTCGGGTTACAGGGCTCTCTCCGGGGCCAACGTCCTGACTTTC	CASSLVSSGYRALSGANVLTF
12	NA	TRBV29-1	TRBJ1-1	NA	TGCAGCGTTGTATGGGGGGGCACTGAAGCTTTCTTT	CSVVWGGTEAFF
14	NA	TRBV14	TRBJ2-6	few	TGTGCCAGCAAGGGGACCTCTGGGGCCAACGTCCTGACTTTC	CASKGTSGANVLTF
14	TRBD1	TRBV7-2	TRBJ2-1	NA	TGTGCCAGCAGCTTTTTGACAGGGATTGGTGAGCAGTTCTTC	CASSFLTGIGEQFF
17	TRBD1	TRBV6-1	TRBJ1-2	few	TGTGCCAGCAGTCCTCAAGGACAGGGGGCGCGGGAGAATGGCTACACCTTC	CASSPQGQGARENGYTF
17	TRBD1	TRBV10-3	TRBJ1-2	NA	TGTGCCATCAGTGAGTCTTTTGATTTGGACAGGGGCGGCGGCTACACCTTC	CAISESFDLDRGGGYTF
14	NA	TRBV5-1	TRBJ2-5	NA	TGCGCCAGCAGCTTGGCCGAGGCCGGAGCGACCCAGTACTTC	CASSLAEAGATQYF
17	TRBD1	TRBV4-1	TRBJ2-7	few	TGCGCCAGCAGCCAAGATCCAGGACAGGGGGCGAGCGACGAGCAGTACTTC	CASSQDPGQGASDEQYF
13	TRBD1	TRBV29-1	TRBJ1-2	NA	TGCAGCGTTGAAGTTCCAGGGGGCTATGGCTACACCTTC	CSVEVPGGYGYTF
16	TRBD2	TRBV27	TRBJ2-3	NA	TGTGCCAGCAGTTTCAGAAGCGGGGGGGCGACAGATACGCAGTATTTT	CASSFRSGGATDTQYF
8	NA	TRBV6-1	TRBJ2-5	NA	TGTGCCACCGGGGCGCAGTACTTC	CATGAQYF
15	TRBD1	TRBV4-3	TRBJ1-1	NA	TGCGCCAGCAGCCAATGGACAGGGGCGGGGACTGAAGCTTTCTTT	CASSQWTGAGTEAFF
17	TRBD1	TRBV2	TRBJ2-4	once	TGTGCCAGCAGTGAATTGAGGGCCCTGCGACAGGGGGATTTCGAGTACTTC	CASSELRALRQGDFEYF
16	TRBD1	TRBV29-1	TRBJ1-2	NA	TGCAGCGTTGTTGCAGGGGGTGGAACAACTAACTATGGCTACACCTTC	CSVVAGGGTTNYGYTF
13	NA	TRBV20-1	TRBJ1-2	NA	TGCAGTGCTAGAGCCGGGGGCAGGGAAGGCTACACCTTC	CSARAGGREGYTF
16	NA	TRBV24-1	TRBJ1-2	few	TGTGCCACCAGTGACCCTGGACAGCAAAACGAGGATGGCTACACCTTC	CATSDPGQQNEDGYTF
13	NA	TRBV20-1	TRBJ2-5	NA	TGCAGTGCTCCTCGACTGTCCGGGGAGACCCAGTACTTC	CSAPRLSGETQYF
16	NA	TRBV20-1	TRBJ2-1	NA	TGCAGTGCGGAGCGATTAACAACGGGCTCCTACAATGAGCAGTTCTTC	CSAERLTTGSYNEQFF
16	NA	TRBV7-9	TRBJ1-2	NA	TGTGCCAGCAGCTTACCCAGCAAAACTCCGGGCTATGGCTACACCTTC	CASSLPSKTPGYGYTF
15	NA	TRBV12-3/TRBV12-4	TRBJ2-5	NA	TGTGCCAGCAGTTTAAAGGGGCTAAGGCAAGAGACCCAGTACTTC	CASSLKGLRQETQYF
16	TRBD2	TRBV6-2/TRBV6-3	TRBJ2-1	once	TGTGCCAGCAGCACCGGACTAGTCGTTTCCTACAATGAGCAGTTCTTC	CASSTGLVVSYNEQFF
12	NA	TRBV6-2/TRBV6-3	TRBJ1-1	NA	TGTGCCAGTAAAACGGGAGGATTAGGAGCTTTCTTT	CASKTGGLGAFF
17	NA	TRBV27	TRBJ2-7	NA	TGTGCCAGCAGTAGAACTGTCGGGACTCCCAGCTCCTACGAGCAGTACTTC	CASSRTVGTPSSYEQYF
15	NA	TRBV20-1	TRBJ2-6	NA	TGCAGTGCTAGACCAGATAACTCTGGGGCCAACGTCCTGACTTTC	CSARPDNSGANVLTF
14	NA	TRBV5-5	TRBJ1-1	NA	TGTGCCAGCAGCTTCGTCGGGGGCGCGACTGAAGCTTTCTTT	CASSFVGGATEAFF
13	TRBD1	TRBV14	TRBJ1-1	NA	TGTGCCAGCAGAGGGACAGGGGCCGCTGAAGCTTTCTTT	CASRGTGAAEAFF
16	TRBD1	TRBV7-2	TRBJ1-6	NA	TGTGCCAGCAGCTTACGTACCGGGACAGGTGATTCACCCCTCCACTTT	CASSLRTGTGDSPLHF
14	TRBD1	TRBV7-9	TRBJ1-1	few	TGTGCCAGCAGCTTAGAGGGGGCGAGGGCTGAAGCTTTCTTT	CASSLEGARAEAFF
15	TRBD1	TRBV20-1	TRBJ1-2	few	TGCAGTGCTAGAGCACCAGGGACAGGGGGCTATGGCTACACCTTC	CSARAPGTGGYGYTF
22	NA	TRBV11-2	TRBJ2-3	NA	TGTGCCAGCAGCTTTCCGGGGGCTGGCTCGGGACCGGCCAGGGAATATAAAGATACGCAGTATTTT	CASSFPGAGSGPAREYKDTQYF
13	NA	TRBV29-1	TRBJ1-5	few	TGCAGCGCTAAGACAGGAGCCGATCAGCCCCAGCATTTT	CSAKTGADQPQHF
15	NA	TRBV12-3/TRBV12-4	TRBJ1-6	NA	TGTGCCAGCAGTTTACGAGGGGGGAGTAATTCACCCCTCCACTTT	CASSLRGGSNSPLHF
12	NA	TRBV7-2	TRBJ2-7	few	TGTGCCAGCAGCACCAGGGCTTACGAGCAGTACTTC	CASSTRAYEQYF
17	NA	TRBV7-9	TRBJ2-6	NA	TGTGCCAGCAGCTTAGCGGACCAGGGCTCTGGGGCCAACGTCCTGACTTTC	CASSLADQGSGANVLTF